Described below is a single T cell receptor beta chain sequence and its context. Its antigen is currently unknown. The germline gives CDR1 MNHEY, CDR2 SVGAGI. Trimming removed 2 bases from V and 5 bases from J, with 9 bases in between. The length of the CDR3 is 13 residues. Running of the v3.0 immunoSEQ assay took place at survey level. This table comes from immunoSEQ multiplex PCR, and its TCRdb copy is limited to in-frame clones, with some not included. The table has 30,000 or so clones, about 93% seen once. The entry originates in a study of long-term antiretroviral therapy in people with HIV. Overall study findings and caveats: ART preceded a rise in diversity that nonetheless stayed lower than in transplant donor controls. In HIV, the repertoires covered a tighter span of CDR3 lengths than in controls.

The TCR sequence derives from a woman aged 40 to 55 with HIV. The sequencing used unsorted PBMCs, collected roughly 6.5 years after starting antiretroviral therapy. V usage is TRBV6-5 and J usage is TRBJ1-2; D is unclear. The CDR3 nucleotides read TGTGCCAGCAGTTACACCTCAGCTTATGGCTACACCTTC. As protein: CASSYTSAYGYTF.